The TCR beta chain under discussion was sequenced for a study of identifying expanded T cells in peripheral blood (dated by TCRdb to about 2019). Context from the whole study: Separate aliquots of the same genomic DNA pool were sequenced to produce technical replicates, and four replicates were compared in pairs.

No immune events, such as infections, were documented for the healthy donors during the collection period. To calibrate time-dependent variance in a beta-binomial model of T-cell clone differential abundance, blood repertoires from healthy donors were used as a training cohort. The training cohort included approximately ten healthy donors, of whom 3 were female and 7 were male. On average the donors were around 41 years old, and their ages spanned roughly 25 to 70 years. Whole blood from each healthy donor was obtained from a commercial supplier and was collected at three time points 2 to 3 weeks apart. Genomic DNA was extracted from unsorted whole blood for immunosequencing. The germline V gene supplies CDR1 LGHNT and CDR2 FRNRAP. From V the trimming removes 7 bases and from J it removes 8 bases, while the gene matches leave 8 bases of the junction unaccounted for. There are 13 amino acids in the CDR3, from cysteine to phenylalanine inclusive. Here the CDR3 DNA is all that survives: 39 bases in frame from base 1.

With regard to this clone: Which antigen it targets is not known. Base qualities are not provided; no much larger clone lies one nucleotide away.

Overall results and qualifications from the work: The beta-binomial model significantly reduced the number of clones called differentially abundant and the false-positive rate across all healthy-donor time intervals. Between technical replicates the binomial model flagged approximately 1.1 differentially abundant clones, whereas over roughly 2 weeks the binomial model flagged about 15 and over about four weeks about 19. It was expected by the authors that biological variance in healthy repertoires might increase further over much longer intervals, such as months to years. For all healthy donors, the variance in clone template counts between approximately 2-week samples rose significantly as total template count increased.

TCRbeta CDR3 regions were profiled with the immunoSEQ Assay using bias-controlled multiplex PCR amplification of genomic DNA. In the original analysis: To quantify the absolute abundance of each unique TCRbeta CDR3 region, the sequences were collapsed and filtered. Differential abundance was assessed using a binomial (Fisher-equivalent) model and a beta-binomial model in which time-dependent variance fitted from healthy donors was added. Clones with fewer than 5 combined templates were removed, and a clone was called differentially abundant if the clone's Benjamini-Hochberg FDR was below 0.01. The form v = (b*log(k)+a)^2 was used to model beta-binomial variance as a function of total template count across the two samples. The table was pulled from immuneACCESS by TCRdb, which kept in-frame rearrangements only. Such tables lose some clones; where checked, under half of the loss comes from unresolved V genes, and the rest has no known cause. D and trimming come from the DNA, and the V and J calls and clone size come from that table. This sample gives around 130,000 clones in total; 65% to 90% of them show up just once. The ten largest clones capture around 8.2% of the sample.

This chain is built from TRBV12-5 and TRBJ2-1; 7 junctional bases match TRBD2. This sequence originates from a person aged 18 to 70 in good health. Sequenced sample: blood. The CDR3 region reads CASALGRGDEQFF. The nucleotides are TGTGCTAGTGCCCTAGGGAGGGGCGATGAGCAGTTCTTC.